The next 18 T cell receptor beta chains were all read from a single sample in a study of blood T cells in healthy people across ages. It was with a sample-barcoded 5' primer and a J-beta primer mix that a second PCR of roughly 7 to 12 cycles was run. Each CDR3 protein gets one entry after TCRdb re-called the 5' RACE reads with MiXCR. The sample yields around 1.5 million distinct CDR3 sequences, about 32% seen once. Material: blood. The receptor set was obtained from a woman in her twenties or thirties in good health.

This clonotype occurred a few times. The CDR3 region is CASEQGTQYF. The CDR3 DNA is TGTGCCAGCGAGCAAGGTACGCAGTATTTT. The chain uses TRBV6-1 and TRBJ2-3; D is uncertain. CDR3 length equals 10 residues. Trimming removed 8 bases from V and 8 bases from J, with 8 bases in between. Per germline, CDR1 MNHNS and CDR2 SASEGT.

V is TRBV9 and J is TRBJ2-1; D unclear. The CDR3 has 13 residues. Germline-derived CDR1 and CDR2 are SGDLS and YYNGEE. V was shortened by 0 bases and J by 7 bases, with 8 bases between the two germline ends. In nucleotides, the CDR3 is TGTGCCAGCAGCGTAGATCAGGAAAATGAGCAGTTCTTC. This gives the protein CASSVDQENEQFF.

The chain joins TRBV27 to TRBJ2-1; D remains unclear. Germline V gene lookup returns CDR1 MNHEY and CDR2 SMNVEV (reference sequence). V was clipped by 3 bases and J by 8 bases, with 5 bases between them. The CDR3 runs 11 residues. Here the CDR3 reads CASSFMDEQFF. CDR3 nucleotides: TGTGCCAGCAGTTTCATGGATGAGCAGTTCTTC.

The chain recombines TRBV29-1 with TRBJ2-1, with 13 bases aligning to TRBD2. Germline-derived CDR1 and CDR2 are SQVTM and ANQGSEA. Trimming cost V 7 bases and J 3 bases; bases outside gene matches: 9. CDR3 length equals 16 residues. The CDR3 sequence: CSAARTSGRDYNEQFF. CDR3 DNA: TGCAGCGCTGCCCGGACTAGCGGGAGAGACTACAATGAGCAGTTCTTC.

This clonotype was seen many times. The J gene is TRBJ2-5, the V gene TRBV5-1, with D perhaps matching TRBD1 (5 bases). Between the trimmed V and J ends, which lost 0 bases and 2 bases, there was a span of 11 bases. Germline lookup yields CDR1 SGHRS and CDR2 YFSETQ. The CDR3 is made up of 15 amino acids. CDR3 in amino acids: CASSLGDRRQETQYF. CDR3 nucleotide sequence: TGCGCCAGCAGCTTGGGCGACAGACGACAAGAGACCCAGTACTTC. The full variable domain, rest sourced from reference TRBV5-1 and TRBJ2-5, is KAGVTQTPRYLIKTRGQQVTLSCSPISGHRSVSWYQQTPGQGLQFLFEYFSETQRNKGNFPGRFSGRQFSNSRSEMNVSTLELGDSALYLCASSLGDRRQETQYFGPGTRLLVL.

V gene TRBV4-1 combines with J gene TRBJ1-2; D is uncertain. CDR1 is MGHRA and CDR2 is YSYEKL in the germline V gene. The V end lost 4 bases, the J end lost 8 bases, and 14 bases lay between the germline ends. The CDR3 sequence is 13 residues long. The CDR3 loop is CASSPVDFGGYTF. The DNA of the CDR3 is TGCGCCAGCAGCCCTGTAGACTTCGGCGGCTACACCTTC.

This clonotype has a handful of counts. A read error may account for a junction end that differs from germline. This chain uses TRBV7-2 with TRBJ2-5; D is perhaps TRBD1 (5 bases). Germline CDR1 reads SGHTA; CDR2 reads FQGNSA. The CDR3 has 15 amino acids. In DNA form, the CDR3 reads TGTGCCGGCAGGTCATGGGGCGTAGGAGAAGAGACCCAGTACTTC. Translating it yields CAGRSWGVGEETQYF.

Of note for this clonotype: The junction differs from germline at one of its ends, possibly a read error. The rearrangement links TRBV12-3 or TRBV12-4 to TRBJ2-3; D unclear. The CDR3 is 16 amino acids. CDR3 coding DNA: TGTGCCAGCAGTTTAGCGGCCAGCGCCTACACAGATACACAGTATTTT. Translating gives CASSLAASAYTDTQYF.

This clonotype was counted between two and nine times. The chain has TRBV10-2 and TRBJ2-7; 12 bases agree with TRBD2. After removal of 2 bases from V and 6 bases from J, the junction contained 11 bases not matched to a gene. Germline V gives CDR1 WSHSY, CDR2 SAAADI. This CDR3 spans 17 amino acids. CDR3 loop: CASSEGFLAGGPGEQYF. Here the CDR3 DNA reads TGCGCCAGCAGTGAGGGCTTTCTAGCGGGAGGGCCGGGCGAGCAGTACTTC.

This chain uses TRBV5-1 with TRBJ2-3, with 12 positions matching TRBD2. Germline V CDR1 and CDR2: SGHRS, YFSETQ. After removal of 3 bases from V and 4 bases from J, the junction contained 3 bases not matched to a gene. The CDR3 is 15 residues long. The CDR3 DNA follows: TGCGCCAGCAGCTGGACTAGCGGGGTGTCAGATACGCAGTATTTT. This sequence encodes CASSWTSGVSDTQYF. Looking up the rest from reference TRBV5-1 and TRBJ2-3 gives the full variable domain: KAGVTQTPRYLIKTRGQQVTLSCSPISGHRSVSWYQQTPGQGLQFLFEYFSETQRNKGNFPGRFSGRQFSNSRSEMNVSTLELGDSALYLCASSWTSGVSDTQYFGPGTRLTVL.

This clonotype was seen at least ten times. The chain joins TRBV20-1 to TRBJ2-6, with D possibly being TRBD2 (6 bases). Per the germline V gene, CDR1 is DFQATT and CDR2 is SNEGSKA (reference sequence). Deletions cut 6 bases from V and 6 bases from J, with 18 bases between. The CDR3 has 15 residues. The DNA for the CDR3 is TGCAGTGCCTGGGACTCACCGGCCAAGGCCAACGTCCTGACTTTC. Protein: CSAWDSPAKANVLTF.

This clonotype was recorded only once. J is TRBJ1-2 and V is TRBV5-8; 7 nucleotides match TRBD1. J was trimmed by 7 bases and V by 4 bases; bases with no gene match: 16. The CDR3 covers 16 residues. Germline V gene lookup returns CDR1 SGHTS and CDR2 YDEGEE. CDR3 residues: CASSKMLGGSHGGYTF. CDR3 DNA: TGTGCCAGCAGCAAGATGCTAGGGGGCTCTCACGGTGGCTACACCTTC.

The sample holds many counts of this clonotype. This sequence joins TRBV7-7 and TRBJ2-1; D gene unclear. Trimming pared 4 bases from V and 7 bases from J, leaving 14 bases between. This CDR3 spans 14 amino acids. The germline CDR1 and CDR2 sequences are SSHAT and FNYEAQ (reference sequence). The CDR3 region has the DNA TGTGCCAGCAGCTCGGGCACAAAAGGGAATGAGCAGTTCTTC. Amino acids: CASSSGTKGNEQFF.

Only a few counts were recorded for this clonotype. The genes are TRBV6-5 and TRBJ1-1; D might be TRBD1 (5 bases). CDR1 and CDR2 (germline): MNHEY, SVGAGI. The CDR3 totals 14 residues. Trimming took 4 bases from V and 2 from J, leaving 11 bases between them. CDR3 residues: CASSLPGGNTEAFF. The CDR3 DNA sequence: TGTGCCAGCAGTTTGCCCGGGGGAAACACTGAAGCTTTCTTT.

The chain employs TRBV4-1 and TRBJ2-7, with D perhaps being TRBD1 or TRBD2 (6 bases each). Trimming stripped 0 bases from V and 2 bases from J, with 11 bases between. Per germline, CDR1 MGHRA and CDR2 YSYEKL. The CDR3 contains 15 residues. Here the CDR3 DNA reads TGCGCCAGCAGCCAAGAAGGGGGGCCTACCTACGAGCAGTACTTC. Translated, it gives CASSQEGGPTYEQYF.

On this clonotype: A much larger clone is a single base away; this may be a read error. This rearrangement joins TRBV6-5 to TRBJ2-3; D unclear. V dropped 2 bases and J dropped 4 bases, with 10 bases sitting between them. The germline gives CDR1 MNHEY, CDR2 SVGAGI. The CDR3 runs 14 residues. CDR3 nucleotide sequence: TGTGCCAGCAGTTACGCGCCTTTATCAGATACGCAGTATTTT. This codes for CASSYAPLSDTQYF.

A note on this clonotype: A read error may account for a junction end that differs from germline. This chain connects TRBV29-1 to TRBJ1-2; 12 positions match TRBD1. The CDR3 spans 13 residues. Germline CDR1 and CDR2: SQVTM and ANQGSEA. The CDR3 region has the DNA TGCAGCGTGGGACAGGGGGCGAACTGTGGCTACACCTTC. It encodes CSVGQGANCGYTF. Looking up the rest from reference TRBV29-1 and TRBJ1-2 gives the full variable domain: SAVISQKPSRDICQRGTSLTIQCQVDSQVTMMFWYRQQPGQSLTLIATANQGSEATYESGFVIDKFPISRPNLTFSTLTVSNMSPEDSSIYLCSVGQGANCGYTFGSGTRLTVV.

This clonotype was seen only a few times. This rearrangement joins TRBV7-6 to TRBJ2-1; D gene unclear. V lost 2 bases to trimming and J lost 0 bases, with 23 bases between them. Germline CDR1 reads SGHVS; CDR2 reads FNYEAQ. The CDR3 totals 20 residues. CDR3 nucleotides: TGTGCCAGCAGCTTAAGACCTCCCGGGCACCAGGTGAACTCCTACAATGAGCAGTTCTTC. Protein sequence: CASSLRPPGHQVNSYNEQFF.